The 15 T cell receptor beta chains given below trace back to one sample, sequenced in a study of T-cell memory formation after mild COVID-19. TCRdb analysed the 5' RACE reads with MiXCR anew, one entry per CDR3 protein. The table has roughly 300,000 distinct CDR3 sequences, around 15% seen once; the top ten hold 20% to 25%. The sequencing sample was made of PBMCs or a T cell subset sorted from them (not recorded which). The receptors here all came from a man between 18 and 35 years old who had mild COVID-19 (a few samples of this study predate the infection). Cell type and time point are not known.

A note on this clonotype: This may come from a read error, since a much larger clone is one base off. This chain's CDR3 is CATNRVRLAGGLNEQFF. The CDR3 bases are TGTGCCACCAACAGAGTCCGACTAGCGGGGGGCCTCAATGAGCAGTTCTTC. The gene calls are TRBV15 and TRBJ2-1; TRBD2 matches 13 bases. The CDR3 covers 17 residues. CDR1 is LNHNV and CDR2 is YYDKDF in the germline V gene (reference sequence).

In its sample, this clonotype was seen a few times. This sequence joins TRBV24-1 and TRBJ2-3; 11 nucleotides agree with TRBD2. CDR3 length: 18 residues. J lost 1 base, V lost 4 bases, and 9 bases had no gene match. Germline lookup yields CDR1 KGHDR and CDR2 SFDVKD. The CDR3 here is CATSETPPLAGGTDTQYF. As DNA, the CDR3 is TGTGCCACCAGTGAAACCCCACCACTAGCGGGGGGCACAGATACGCAGTATTTT.

This chain uses TRBV20-1 with TRBJ1-2, with TRBD1 matching 10 bases. Germline V gene lookup returns CDR1 DFQATT and CDR2 SNEGSKA (reference sequence). This CDR3 is 14 amino acids long. With V trimmed by 1 base and J by 4 bases, 3 bases remained unmatched. The CDR3 DNA is TGCAGTGCTAGAGGGCGACAGGGGGCCTATGGCTACACCTTC. Amino acid sequence: CSARGRQGAYGYTF.

CDR3 sequence reads: CSAETANYGYTF. In DNA form, the CDR3 reads TGCAGTGCTGAGACAGCTAACTATGGCTACACCTTC. This chain links TRBV20-1 with TRBJ1-2, with D perhaps matching TRBD1 (5 bases). Germline lookup yields CDR1 DFQATT and CDR2 SNEGSKA (reference sequence). V dropped 5 bases and J dropped 0 bases, with 7 bases sitting between them. The CDR3 runs 12 residues.

This clonotype has more than one count but fewer than ten. The J gene is TRBJ2-1, the V gene TRBV12-5; 10 nucleotides line up with TRBD2. The CDR3 totals 15 residues. The germline V gene has CDR1 LGHNT and CDR2 FRNRAP. V lost 3 bases and J lost 7; bases outside the gene matches: 6. CDR3 loop: CASGFSGGYKNEQFF. CDR3 DNA sequence: TGTGCTAGTGGTTTTAGCGGGGGGTACAAAAATGAGCAGTTCTTC.

This clonotype was seen ten or more times. This chain uses TRBV12-3 or TRBV12-4 with TRBJ2-5, with D perhaps TRBD2 (5 bases). The CDR3 contains 13 residues. Trimming removed 7 bases from V and 9 bases from J, with 18 bases in between. The CDR3 loop is CASTLGVAGAQYF. The CDR3 nucleotides are TGTGCCAGCACCCTGGGAGTAGCTGGGGCCCAGTACTTC.

This clonotype has more than one count but fewer than ten. The chain is built from TRBV6-1 and TRBJ2-3; D gene ambiguous. From germline, CDR1 is MNHNS and CDR2 SASEGT. The V end lost 5 bases, the J end lost 7 bases, and 13 bases lay between the germline ends. The CDR3 has 13 amino acids. The CDR3 DNA follows: TGTGCCAGCAGTCCCCTCGGCAGCTATACGCAGTATTTT. Translation: CASSPLGSYTQYF.

The rearrangement joins TRBV12-3 or TRBV12-4 to TRBJ2-5; D remains ambiguous. The CDR3 runs 16 residues. The ends were cut back, 1 base at V and 5 bases at J, with 17 bases in the middle. The CDR3 region has the DNA TGTGCCAGCAGTTTAGGATGGTCAGCCCCGGCGGAGACCCAGTACTTC. Amino acid sequence: CASSLGWSAPAETQYF.

This clonotype appeared many times. This sequence joins TRBV6-2 or TRBV6-3 and TRBJ2-5; 12 nucleotides line up with TRBD2. Germline trimming cut 6 bases from V and 5 bases from J; bases unmatched to any gene: 7. The germline CDR1 and CDR2 sequences are MNHEY and SVGEGT. The CDR3 is made up of 15 amino acids. CDR3 loop: CASSRRLAGVETQYF. CDR3 in DNA: TGTGCCAGCAGCCGCCGACTAGCGGGGGTGGAGACCCAGTACTTC.

The CDR3 protein is CASSLDQTDTQYF. In DNA, the CDR3 is TGTGCCAGCAGCTTAGACCAGACAGATACGCAGTATTTT. This chain links TRBV7-9 with TRBJ2-3, with unresolved D. The CDR3 spans 13 residues. Germline assignment: CDR1 SEHNR and CDR2 FQNEAQ (reference sequence). The ends were cut back, 1 base at V and 3 bases at J, with 5 bases in the middle.

The chain links TRBV5-1 to TRBJ2-7, with D maybe TRBD1 (6 bases). The length of the CDR3 is 13 residues. The germline CDR1 and CDR2 sequences are SGHRS and YFSETQ. The germline V and J ends were trimmed by 2 bases and 5 bases, with 11 bases remaining between them. In nucleotides, the CDR3 is TGCGCCAGCAGCTTCAGGGGTTCCGACGAGCAGTACTTC. It translates to CASSFRGSDEQYF.

The chain has TRBV20-1 and TRBJ2-5, with D maybe TRBD2 (5 bases). With 2 bases removed from V and 5 bases from J, the gap between germline ends came to 24 bases. Germline CDR1 reads DFQATT; CDR2 reads SNEGSKA (reference sequence). This CDR3 spans 17 amino acids. As DNA, the CDR3 is TGCAGTGCTAGACCACCGCGGCCGGGAACCAGGTGGGAGACCCAGTACTTC. Its protein is CSARPPRPGTRWETQYF.

The chain links TRBV12-3 or TRBV12-4 to TRBJ1-1, with D possibly TRBD1 on 5 matching bases. The CDR3 loop spans 14 amino acids. Trimming shortened V by 0 bases and J by 5 bases, and 10 bases separated the two germline ends. DNA for the CDR3: TGTGCCAGCAGTTTAGCCGGGGGTCCGACTGAAGCTTTCTTT. Its protein is CASSLAGGPTEAFF.

This clonotype was counted only a few times. CDR3 in amino acids: CSVRQSSGNTIYF. The CDR3 nucleotides read TGCAGCGTCCGACAGTCTTCTGGAAACACCATATATTTT. The rearrangement uses TRBV29-1 and TRBJ1-3, with D maybe TRBD1 (5 bases). CDR3 length equals 13 residues. Germline V gene data show CDR1 as SQVTM and CDR2 as ANQGSEA. The V gene lost 6 bases and the J gene lost 1 base, with 10 bases spanning the gap.

This clonotype was recorded many times. This chain links TRBV28 with TRBJ2-5; unclear D gene. Per germline, CDR1 MDHEN and CDR2 SYDVKM. V gave up 6 bases and J gave up 7 bases, with 9 bases separating them. This CDR3 contains 11 residues. Here the CDR3 reads CASSSMGTQYF. CDR3 DNA: TGTGCCAGCAGCTCTATGGGGACCCAGTACTTC.